This T cell receptor (beta chain) was sequenced in a study of blood T cell repertoires in COVID-19. The table lists this clone with a count of one. The V gene's germline CDR1 is KGHDR and CDR2 SFDVKD. The CDR3 covers 14 residues. Between the trimmed V and J ends, which lost 5 bases and 3 bases, there was a span of 11 bases. Clones were read by immunoSEQ multiplex PCR, and TCRdb kept only the in-frame ones, dropping some. Altogether fewer than 450,000 clones are present, about nine tenths being singletons, with the ten largest covering nearly 6.5%. Sequenced: peripheral blood. The chain combines TRBV24-1 with TRBJ2-3, with a weak D call TRBD1 (5 bases). The sequence derives from a woman aged 45-65 years with COVID-19, enrolled during active disease. CDR3 residues: CATSVGPRTDTQYF. The CDR3 region has the DNA TGTGCCACCAGTGTGGGGCCCCGAACAGATACGCAGTATTTT.